This paragraph reports one T cell receptor beta chain. The data were obtained in a study of blood T cell repertoires in COVID-19. Using immunoSEQ multiplex PCR, the repertoire was profiled, and TCRdb retains in-frame clones only, with some absent. Of roughly 50,000 clones listed, 80% to 90% are singletons. CDR1 and CDR2 from the germline V gene are MNHNS and SASEGT. The CDR3 has 14 amino acids. V lost 1 base and J lost 2, with 7 bases in between. The V and J genes are TRBV6-1 and TRBJ2-3; D gene unclear. This TCR derives from an older man with acute or convalescent COVID-19. The sample was peripheral blood. The CDR3 loop reads CASSEGGYTDTQYF. Here the CDR3 DNA reads TGTGCCAGCAGTGAAGGCGGATACACAGATACGCAGTATTTT.